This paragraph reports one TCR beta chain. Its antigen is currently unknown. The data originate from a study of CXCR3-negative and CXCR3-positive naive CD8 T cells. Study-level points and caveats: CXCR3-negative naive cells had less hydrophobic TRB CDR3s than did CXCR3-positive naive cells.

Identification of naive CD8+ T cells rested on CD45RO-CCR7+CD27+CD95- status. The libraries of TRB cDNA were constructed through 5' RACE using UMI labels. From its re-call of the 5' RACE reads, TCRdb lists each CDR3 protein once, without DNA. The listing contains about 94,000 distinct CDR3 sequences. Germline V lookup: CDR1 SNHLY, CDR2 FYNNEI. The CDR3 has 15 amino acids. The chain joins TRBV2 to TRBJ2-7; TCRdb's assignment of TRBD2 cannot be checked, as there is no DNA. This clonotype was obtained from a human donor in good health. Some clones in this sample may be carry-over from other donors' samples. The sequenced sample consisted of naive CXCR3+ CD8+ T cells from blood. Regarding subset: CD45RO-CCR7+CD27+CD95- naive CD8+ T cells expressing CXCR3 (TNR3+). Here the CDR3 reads CASEGTSEMLYEQYF.